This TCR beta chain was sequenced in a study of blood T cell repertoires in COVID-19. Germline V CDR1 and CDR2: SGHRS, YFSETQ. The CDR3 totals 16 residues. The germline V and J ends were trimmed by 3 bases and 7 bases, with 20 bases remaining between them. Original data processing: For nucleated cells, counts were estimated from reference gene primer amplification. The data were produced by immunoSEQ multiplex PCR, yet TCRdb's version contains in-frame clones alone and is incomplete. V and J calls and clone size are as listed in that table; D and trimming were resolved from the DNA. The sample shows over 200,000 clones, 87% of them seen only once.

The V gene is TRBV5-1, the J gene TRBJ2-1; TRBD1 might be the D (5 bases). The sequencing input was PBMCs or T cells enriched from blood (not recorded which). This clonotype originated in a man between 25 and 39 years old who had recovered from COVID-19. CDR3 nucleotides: TGCGCCAGCAGCTCCAGGACCTTACCCTCAGGGAATGAGCAGTTCTTC. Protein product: CASSSRTLPSGNEQFF.